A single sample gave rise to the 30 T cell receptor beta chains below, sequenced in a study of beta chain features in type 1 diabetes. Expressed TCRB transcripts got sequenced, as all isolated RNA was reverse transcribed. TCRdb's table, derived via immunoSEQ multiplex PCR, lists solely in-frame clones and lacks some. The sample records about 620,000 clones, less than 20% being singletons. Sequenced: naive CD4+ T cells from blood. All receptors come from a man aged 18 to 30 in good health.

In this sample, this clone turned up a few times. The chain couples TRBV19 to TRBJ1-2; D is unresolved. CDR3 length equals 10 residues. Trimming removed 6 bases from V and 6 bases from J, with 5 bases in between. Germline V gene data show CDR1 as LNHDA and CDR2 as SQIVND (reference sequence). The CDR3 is CASRANGYTF. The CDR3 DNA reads TGTGCCAGTAGGGCGAATGGCTACACCTTC.

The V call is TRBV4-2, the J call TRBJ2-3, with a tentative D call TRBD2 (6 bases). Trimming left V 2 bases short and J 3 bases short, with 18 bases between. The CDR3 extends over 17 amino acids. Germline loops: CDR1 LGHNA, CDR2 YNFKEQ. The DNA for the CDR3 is TGTGCCAGCAGCCAACCTCGGGGAGCCCGGGGGACAGATACGCAGTATTTT. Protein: CASSQPRGARGTDTQYF.

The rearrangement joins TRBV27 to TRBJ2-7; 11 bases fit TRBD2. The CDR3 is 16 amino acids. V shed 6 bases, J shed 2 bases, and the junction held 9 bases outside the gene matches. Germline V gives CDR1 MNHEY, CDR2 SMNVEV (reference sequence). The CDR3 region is CASSREGTSGPYEQYF. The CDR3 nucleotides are TGTGCCAGCAGCCGGGAGGGGACTAGCGGTCCCTACGAGCAGTACTTC.

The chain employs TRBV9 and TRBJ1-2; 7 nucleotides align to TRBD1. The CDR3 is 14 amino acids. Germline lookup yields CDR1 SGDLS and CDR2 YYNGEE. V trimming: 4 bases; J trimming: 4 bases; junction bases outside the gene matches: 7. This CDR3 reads CASSQTGLVYGYTF. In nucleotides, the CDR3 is TGTGCCAGCAGCCAGACAGGGTTGGTCTATGGCTACACCTTC.

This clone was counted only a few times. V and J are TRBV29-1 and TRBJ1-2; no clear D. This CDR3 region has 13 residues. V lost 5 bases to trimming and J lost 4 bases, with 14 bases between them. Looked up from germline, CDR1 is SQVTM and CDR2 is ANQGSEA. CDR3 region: CSVQKRLVYGYTF. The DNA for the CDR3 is TGCAGCGTTCAAAAAAGGCTCGTCTATGGCTACACCTTC.

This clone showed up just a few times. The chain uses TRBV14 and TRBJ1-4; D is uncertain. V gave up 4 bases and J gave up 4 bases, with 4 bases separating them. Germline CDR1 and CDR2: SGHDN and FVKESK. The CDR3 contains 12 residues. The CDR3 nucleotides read TGTGCCAGCAGCCGCCTTAATGAAAAACTGTTTTTT. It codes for CASSRLNEKLFF.

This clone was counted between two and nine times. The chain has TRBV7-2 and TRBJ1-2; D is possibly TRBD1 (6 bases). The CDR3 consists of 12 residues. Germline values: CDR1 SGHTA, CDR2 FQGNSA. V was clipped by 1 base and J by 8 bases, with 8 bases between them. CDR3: CASSLDRAGYTF. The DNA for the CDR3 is TGTGCCAGCAGCTTAGACAGGGCCGGCTACACCTTC.

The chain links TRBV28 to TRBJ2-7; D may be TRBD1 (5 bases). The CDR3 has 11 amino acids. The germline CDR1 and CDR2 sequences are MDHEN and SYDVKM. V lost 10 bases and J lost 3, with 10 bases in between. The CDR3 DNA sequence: TGTGCCACCCGGCAGGGCTACGAGCAGTACTTC. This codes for CATRQGYEQYF.

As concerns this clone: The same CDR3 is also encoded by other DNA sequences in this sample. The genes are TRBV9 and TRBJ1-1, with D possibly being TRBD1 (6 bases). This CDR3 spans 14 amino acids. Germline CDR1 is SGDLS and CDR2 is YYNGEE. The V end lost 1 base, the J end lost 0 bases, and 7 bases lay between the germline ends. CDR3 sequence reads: CASSVQGMNTEAFF. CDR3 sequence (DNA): TGTGCCAGCAGCGTACAGGGGATGAACACTGAAGCTTTCTTT.

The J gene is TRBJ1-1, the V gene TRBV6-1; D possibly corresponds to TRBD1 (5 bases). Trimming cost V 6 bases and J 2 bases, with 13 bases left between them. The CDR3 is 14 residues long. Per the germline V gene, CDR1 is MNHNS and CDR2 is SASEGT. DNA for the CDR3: TGTGCCAGCAGGGTCGACAGTCTAAACACTGAAGCTTTCTTT. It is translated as CASRVDSLNTEAFF.

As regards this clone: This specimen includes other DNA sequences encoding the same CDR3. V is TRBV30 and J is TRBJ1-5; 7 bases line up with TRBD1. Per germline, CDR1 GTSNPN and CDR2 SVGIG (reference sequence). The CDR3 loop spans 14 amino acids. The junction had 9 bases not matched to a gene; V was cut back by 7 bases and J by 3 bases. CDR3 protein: CASGGTAANQPQHF. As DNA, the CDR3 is TGTGCCTCAGGCGGGACAGCAGCCAATCAGCCCCAGCATTTT.

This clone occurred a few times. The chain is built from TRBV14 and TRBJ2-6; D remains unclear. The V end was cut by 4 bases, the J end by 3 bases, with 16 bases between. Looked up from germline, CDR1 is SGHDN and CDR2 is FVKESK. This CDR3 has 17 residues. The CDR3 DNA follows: TGTGCCAGCAGCCCCAAAGGTTATCGGATTGGGGCCAACGTCCTGACTTTC. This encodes CASSPKGYRIGANVLTF.

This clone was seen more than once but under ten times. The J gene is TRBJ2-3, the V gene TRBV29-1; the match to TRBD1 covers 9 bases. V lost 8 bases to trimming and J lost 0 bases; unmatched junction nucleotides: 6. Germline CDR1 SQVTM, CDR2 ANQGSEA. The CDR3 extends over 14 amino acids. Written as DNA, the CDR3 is TGCAGCTTGGACAGGGGTATGAGCACAGATACGCAGTATTTT. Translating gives CSLDRGMSTDTQYF.

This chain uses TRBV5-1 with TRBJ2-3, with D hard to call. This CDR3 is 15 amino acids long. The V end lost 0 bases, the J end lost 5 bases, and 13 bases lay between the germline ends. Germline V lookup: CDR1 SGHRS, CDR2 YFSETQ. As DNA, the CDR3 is TGCGCCAGCAGCTTGGGGGCCCGAACAAGAGATACGCAGTATTTT. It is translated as CASSLGARTRDTQYF.

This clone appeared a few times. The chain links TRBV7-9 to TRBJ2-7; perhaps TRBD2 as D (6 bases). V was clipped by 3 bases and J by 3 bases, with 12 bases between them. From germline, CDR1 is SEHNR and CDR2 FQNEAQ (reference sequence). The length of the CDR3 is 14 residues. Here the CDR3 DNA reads TGTGCCAGCAGCTTCGGGGAGGCTTACTACGAGCAGTACTTC. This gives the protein CASSFGEAYYEQYF. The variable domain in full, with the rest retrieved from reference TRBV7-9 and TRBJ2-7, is DTGVSQNPRHKITKRGQNVTFRCDPISEHNRLYWYRQTLGQGPEFLTYFQNEAQLEKSRLLSDRFSAERPKGSFSTLEIQRTEQGDSAMYLCASSFGEAYYEQYFGPGTRLTVT.

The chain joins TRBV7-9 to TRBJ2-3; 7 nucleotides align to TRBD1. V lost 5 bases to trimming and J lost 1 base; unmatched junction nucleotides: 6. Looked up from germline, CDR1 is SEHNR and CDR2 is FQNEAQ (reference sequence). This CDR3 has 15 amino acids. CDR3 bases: TGTGCCAGCAGCCAAACAGGGGTGGGCACAGATACGCAGTATTTT. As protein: CASSQTGVGTDTQYF.

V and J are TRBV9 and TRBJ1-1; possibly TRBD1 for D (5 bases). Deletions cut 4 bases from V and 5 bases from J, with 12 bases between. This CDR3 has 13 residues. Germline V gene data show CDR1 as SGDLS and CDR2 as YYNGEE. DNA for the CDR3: TGTGCCAGCAGCCTACGGTGGGGGACTGAAGCTTTCTTT. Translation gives CASSLRWGTEAFF.

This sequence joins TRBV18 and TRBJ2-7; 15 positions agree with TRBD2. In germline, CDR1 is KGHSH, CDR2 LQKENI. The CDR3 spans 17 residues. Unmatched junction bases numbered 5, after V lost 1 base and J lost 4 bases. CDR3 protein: CASSPRQGLAGGYEQYF. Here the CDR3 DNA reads TGTGCCAGCTCACCACGACAGGGACTAGCGGGAGGATACGAGCAGTACTTC.

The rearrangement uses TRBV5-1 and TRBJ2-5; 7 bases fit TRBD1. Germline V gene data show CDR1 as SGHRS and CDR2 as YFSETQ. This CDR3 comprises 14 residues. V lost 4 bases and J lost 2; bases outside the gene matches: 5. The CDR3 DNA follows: TGCGCCAGCAGCACAGGGGCAATTCAAGAGACCCAGTACTTC. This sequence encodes CASSTGAIQETQYF.

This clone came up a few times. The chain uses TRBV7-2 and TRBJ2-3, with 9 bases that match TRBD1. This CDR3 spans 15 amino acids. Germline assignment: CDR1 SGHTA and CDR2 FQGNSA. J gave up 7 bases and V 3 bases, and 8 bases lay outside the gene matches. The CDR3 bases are TGTGCCAGCAGCTTCCGAGACAGGGGGTCGTATACGCAGTATTTT. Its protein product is CASSFRDRGSYTQYF.

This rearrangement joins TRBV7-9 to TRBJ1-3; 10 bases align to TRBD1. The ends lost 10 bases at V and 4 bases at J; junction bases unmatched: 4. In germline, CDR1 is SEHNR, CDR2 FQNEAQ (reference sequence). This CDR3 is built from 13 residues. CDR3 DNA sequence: TGTGCCATACCGGGACAGGGGGGAAACACCATATATTTT. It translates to CAIPGQGGNTIYF.

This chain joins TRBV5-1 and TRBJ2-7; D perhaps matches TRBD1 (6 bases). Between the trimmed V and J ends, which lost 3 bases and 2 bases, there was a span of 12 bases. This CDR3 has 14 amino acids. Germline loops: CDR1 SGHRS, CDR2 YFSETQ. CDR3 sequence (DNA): TGCGCCAGCAGCTACACAGGGCCCACCTACGAGCAGTACTTC. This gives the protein CASSYTGPTYEQYF.

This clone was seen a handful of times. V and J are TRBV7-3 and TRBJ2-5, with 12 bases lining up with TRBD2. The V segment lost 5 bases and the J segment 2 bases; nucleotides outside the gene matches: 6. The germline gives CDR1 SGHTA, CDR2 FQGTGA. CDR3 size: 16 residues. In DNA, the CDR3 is TGTGCCAGCAGCATTGGACTAGCGGGGAGACAAGAGACCCAGTACTTC. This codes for CASSIGLAGRQETQYF.

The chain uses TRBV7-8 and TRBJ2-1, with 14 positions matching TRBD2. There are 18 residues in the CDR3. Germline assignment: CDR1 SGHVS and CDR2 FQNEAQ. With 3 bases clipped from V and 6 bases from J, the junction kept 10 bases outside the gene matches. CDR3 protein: CASSFPGTSGGGRNEQFF. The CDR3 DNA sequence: TGTGCCAGCAGCTTCCCCGGGACTAGCGGGGGTGGGCGCAATGAGCAGTTCTTC.

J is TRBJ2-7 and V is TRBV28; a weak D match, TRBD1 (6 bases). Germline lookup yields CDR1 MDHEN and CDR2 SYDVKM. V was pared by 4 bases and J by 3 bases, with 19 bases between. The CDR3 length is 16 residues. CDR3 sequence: CASSSSGHQDFYEQYF. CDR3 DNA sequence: TGTGCCAGCAGTTCGTCGGGACACCAGGACTTCTACGAGCAGTACTTC.

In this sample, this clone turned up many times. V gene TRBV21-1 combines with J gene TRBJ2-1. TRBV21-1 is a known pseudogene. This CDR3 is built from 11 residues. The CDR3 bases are TGTGCCAGCAGCCTATGGGTAGAGCAGTTCTTC. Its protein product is CASSLWVEQFF.

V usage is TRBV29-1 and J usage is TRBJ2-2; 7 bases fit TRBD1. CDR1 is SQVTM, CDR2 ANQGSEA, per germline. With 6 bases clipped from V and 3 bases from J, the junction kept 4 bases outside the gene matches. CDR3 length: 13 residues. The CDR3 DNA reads TGCAGCGTCGTACAGGGGCACACCGGGGAGCTGTTTTTT. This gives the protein CSVVQGHTGELFF.

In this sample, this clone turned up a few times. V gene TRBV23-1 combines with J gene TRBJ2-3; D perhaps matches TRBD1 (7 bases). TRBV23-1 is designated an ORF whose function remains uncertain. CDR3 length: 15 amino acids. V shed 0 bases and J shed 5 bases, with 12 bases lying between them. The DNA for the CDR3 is TGCGCCAGCAGTCAATCGCACAGGGGAGGAGATACGCAGTATTTT. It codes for CASSQSHRGGDTQYF.

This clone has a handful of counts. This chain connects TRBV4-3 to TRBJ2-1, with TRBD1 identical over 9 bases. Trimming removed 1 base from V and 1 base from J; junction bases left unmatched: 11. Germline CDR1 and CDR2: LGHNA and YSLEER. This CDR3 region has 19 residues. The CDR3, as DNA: TGCGCCAGCAGCCAAGTGACAGGGGGTGGTGTAAGGTCCTACAATGAGCAGTTCTTC. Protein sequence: CASSQVTGGGVRSYNEQFF.

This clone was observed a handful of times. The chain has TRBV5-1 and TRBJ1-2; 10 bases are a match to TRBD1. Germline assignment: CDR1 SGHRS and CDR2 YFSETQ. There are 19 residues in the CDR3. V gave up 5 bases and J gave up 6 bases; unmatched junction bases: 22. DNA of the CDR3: TGCGCCAGCAGTTTACGAGTGGGACAGGGGTCAACTCTGAGAAATGGCTACACCTTC. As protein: CASSLRVGQGSTLRNGYTF.